This T cell receptor (beta chain) was sequenced during a study of CD4 and CD8 cells across lung adenocarcinoma regions. The CDR3 has 17 residues. CDR1 and CDR2 (germline): SGHTA, FQGTGA. The junction had 18 bases not matched to a gene; V was cut back by 4 bases and J by 8 bases. TCRdb used MiXCR to reprocess the PCR reads, holding one entry per CDR3 protein. This table has thousands of distinct CDR3 sequences, 40% to 55% appearing once. Donors had localized lung adenocarcinoma, a non-small cell lung cancer. The sequence was obtained from a female donor with lung adenocarcinoma. The CD4 and CD8 labels of this study may be unreliable. Sequencing used CD4+ T cells from the margin of a lung tumor. J is TRBJ2-3 and V is TRBV7-3; the match to TRBD1 covers 7 bases. The CDR3 sequence is CASSSHVGLTGDSTQYF. The CDR3 region has the DNA TGTGCCAGCAGCTCCCACGTAGGACTCACCGGGGACAGTACGCAGTATTTT.